Following are 30 T cell receptor beta chains from one sample sequenced in a study of T cells in women clearing cervical HPV infection. Libraries were prepared by immunoSEQ multiplex PCR; TCRdb keeps only in-frame clonotypes and omits some of them. In all, the sample yields around 39,000 clones. The sequencing input was blood buffy coat. The receptors were gathered from a woman between 18 and 70 years old with a cervical HPV16 infection that either progressed to CIN3+ or cleared (not recorded which).

A note on this clone: The junction shows a germline mismatch at one end, possibly a read error. The sequence runs out 3 residues before the end of the CDR3; the remainder is reconstructed from the germline J gene. V is TRBV6-1 and J is TRBJ2-3; possibly TRBD2 for D (6 bases). The CDR3 has 12 amino acids. The V gene's germline CDR1 is MNHNS and CDR2 SASEGT. CDR3: CASRGGAETQYF. The DNA read from the CDR3 is TGTGCCAGCCGTGGAGGGGCAGAGACG.

A remark on this clone: Germline is not matched at one junction end, which may reflect a read error. The CDR3 goes on 3 residues after the read ends, and that part is filled in from the germline J gene. Additional DNA sequences in this sample encode the identical CDR3. This chain links TRBV5-1 with TRBJ1-4; 7 bases are a match to TRBD1. Germline V gene lookup returns CDR1 SGHRS and CDR2 YFSETQ. The CDR3 sequence is 16 residues long. The part of the CDR3 DNA that was read is TGCGCCAGTAGCTTGGATAGGGGGCGAGGTAATGAAAAA. Its translation: CASSLDRGRGNEK. The CDR3 in its entirety is CASSLDRGRGNEKLFF.

Details on this clone: The sequence runs out 3 residues before the end of the CDR3; the remainder is reconstructed from the germline J gene. V and J are TRBV7-2 and TRBJ2-3; tentatively, D is TRBD1 (6 bases). V dropped 5 bases and J dropped 5 bases, with 14 bases sitting between them. Germline assignment: CDR1 SGHTA and CDR2 FQGNSA. The CDR3 is made up of 14 amino acids. The sequenced part of the CDR3 DNA is TGTGCCAGCAGCCCCTGGGAAGGGGGAGATACG. Protein sequence: CASSPWEGGDT. The entire CDR3 reads CASSPWEGGDTQYF.

Remarks on this clone: The CDR3 is cut off 3 residues early in the read; its end comes from the germline J gene. The J gene is TRBJ2-1, the V gene TRBV9; TRBD1 matches 12 bases. J lost 8 bases, V lost 4 bases, and 7 bases had no gene match. The CDR3 covers 15 residues. CDR1 and CDR2 from the germline V gene are SGDLS and YYNGEE. CDR3 amino acids: CASSPKGQGADEQFF. The sequenced CDR3 bases are TGTGCCAGCAGCCCTAAGGGACAGGGGGCCGATGAG.

For this clone: The DNA ends 3 residues before the CDR3 does, and the rest of the CDR3 is filled in from the germline J gene. The J gene is TRBJ2-1, the V gene TRBV6-1, with D unclear. V was cut by 4 bases and J by 4 bases, with 8 bases left in between. Germline lookup yields CDR1 MNHNS and CDR2 SASEGT. The length of the CDR3 is 13 residues. CDR3 DNA (partial): TGTGCCAGCAGTGCCGGTCTTTACAATGAG. As protein: CASSAGLYNE. The CDR3 in full is CASSAGLYNEQFF.

A note on this clone: The CDR3 is cut off 3 residues early in the read; its end comes from the germline J gene. The rearrangement uses TRBV7-2 and TRBJ2-2; TRBD1 is a possible D gene (6 bases). The V end lost 2 bases, the J end lost 7 bases, and 14 bases lay between the germline ends. CDR1 and CDR2 (germline): SGHTA, FQGNSA. The CDR3 loop spans 15 amino acids. The CDR3 region is CASSLLGAWGGELFF. The sequenced part of the CDR3 DNA is TGTGCCAGCAGCTTATTGGGGGCTTGGGGCGGGGAG.

A word on this clone: The read terminates 3 residues before the CDR3 end, so the remaining end is supplied by the germline J gene. V is TRBV4-1 and J is TRBJ2-1; 7 bases are shared with TRBD2. CDR3 length: 13 residues. Looked up from germline, CDR1 is MGHRA and CDR2 is YSYEKL. The J segment lost 2 bases and the V segment lost 5 bases, leaving 0 bases of the junction unmatched. CDR3 bases read: TGCGCCAGCAGCAGCGGGACCTACAATGAG. This sequence encodes CASSSGTYNE. The CDR3, in full, reads CASSSGTYNEQFF.

Concerning this clone itself: The CDR3 goes on 3 residues after the read ends, and that part is filled in from the germline J gene. The rearrangement links TRBV5-4 to TRBJ2-2; 12 bases are a match to TRBD1. CDR1 SGHNT and CDR2 YYREEE come from the germline V gene (reference sequence). This CDR3 has 16 residues. Unmatched junction bases numbered 5, after V lost 4 bases and J lost 4 bases. CDR3 DNA (partial): TGTGCCAGCAGCAAACCGGGACAGGGGGCCACCGGGGAG. This codes for CASSKPGQGATGE. The entire CDR3 protein is CASSKPGQGATGELFF.

In regard to this clone: The sequence runs out 3 residues before the end of the CDR3; the remainder is reconstructed from the germline J gene. The rearrangement joins TRBV28 to TRBJ2-1, with 13 nucleotides matching TRBD2. Germline CDR1 reads MDHEN; CDR2 reads SYDVKM. The CDR3 runs 16 residues. V lost 6 bases and J lost 8; bases outside the gene matches: 10. This CDR3 is CASSTGLAGVQDEQFF. The DNA read from the CDR3 is TGTGCCAGCAGCACCGGACTAGCGGGAGTTCAGGATGAG.

Of note for this clone: The read gets to within 3 residues of the CDR3 end, and the germline J gene fills in the rest. The chain uses TRBV15 and TRBJ2-2; maybe TRBD2 (7 bases). This CDR3 spans 14 amino acids. The V end was cut by 0 bases, the J end by 6 bases, with 8 bases between. Germline V gene sequence: CDR1 LNHNV, CDR2 YYDKDF (reference sequence). The CDR3 reads CATSREGGAGELFF. The CDR3 DNA, read in part, is TGTGCCACCAGCAGAGAAGGGGGGGCCGGGGAG. Combining the CDR3 with reference TRBV15 and TRBJ2-2 gives the whole variable domain DAMVIQNPRYQVTQFGKPVTLSCSQTLNHNVMYWYQQKSSQAPKLLFHYYDKDFNNEADTPDNFQSRRPNTSFCFLDIRSPGLGDTAMYLCATSREGGAGELFFGEGSRLTVL.

Of note for this clone: The read is 3 residues too short to cover the CDR3 end, so that end is filled in from the germline J gene. Other nucleotide sequences from this sample produce the same CDR3. J is TRBJ2-3 and V is TRBV7-3; 9 bases are a match to TRBD2. Trimming removed 3 bases from V and 1 base from J; junction bases left unmatched: 2. Per germline, CDR1 SGHTA and CDR2 FQGTGA. The CDR3 covers 15 residues. CDR3 DNA, as far as it was read: TGTGCCAGCAGCTTTAGCGGGGGAGGCACAGATACG. This codes for CASSFSGGGTDT. The full CDR3 reads CASSFSGGGTDTQYF.

Worth noting for this clone: The CDR3 extends 3 residues past the end of the read, so its final part is completed from the germline J gene. The V call is TRBV27, the J call TRBJ2-3; 12 positions match TRBD1. The CDR3 spans 15 residues. Per the germline V gene, CDR1 is MNHEY and CDR2 is SMNVEV (reference sequence). The part of the CDR3 DNA that was read is TGTGCCAGCAGTTCGGGACAGGGGGCGGGTGAGACG. As protein: CASSSGQGAGET. The complete CDR3 sequence is CASSSGQGAGETQYF.

On this clone itself: The read is 3 residues too short to cover the CDR3 end, so that end is filled in from the germline J gene. The V and J genes are TRBV7-2 and TRBJ1-2; D unclear. Germline-derived CDR1 and CDR2 are SGHTA and FQGNSA. This CDR3 has 15 residues. The CDR3 spells CASSLYWRSSYDYTF. CDR3 bases read: TGTGCCAGCAGCTTATACTGGCGGAGCTCCTACGAC. Using reference TRBV7-2 and TRBJ1-2 for the parts outside the CDR3, the full variable domain is GAGVSQSPSNKVTEKGKDVELRCDPISGHTALYWYRQSLGQGLEFLIYFQGNSAPDKSGLPSDRFSAERTGGSVSTLTIQRTQQEDSAVYLCASSLYWRSSYDYTFGSGTRLTVV.

On this clone: The sequenced fragment ends 3 residues before the CDR3 boundary, so the rest is inferred from the germline J gene. V usage is TRBV19 and J usage is TRBJ1-2, with a tentative D call TRBD1 (5 bases). Germline CDR1 and CDR2: LNHDA and SQIVND (reference sequence). The CDR3 has 14 amino acids. Incomplete CDR3 DNA: TGTGCCAGTACCGGGACTTTCCCTTCGGGCGGC. This codes for CASTGTFPSGG. The entire CDR3 sequence reads CASTGTFPSGGYTF. Filled out from reference TRBV19 and TRBJ1-2, the complete variable domain reads DGGITQSPKYLFRKEGQNVTLSCEQNLNHDAMYWYRQDPGQGLRLIYYSQIVNDFQKGDIAEGYSVSREKKESFPLTVTSAQKNPTAFYLCASTGTFPSGGYTFGSGTRLTVV.

CDR3 DNA (partial): TGTGCCAGCAGCCACGGGACAGGGGGTATCGACGAG. It yields the protein CASSHGTGGIDE. The entire CDR3 reads CASSHGTGGIDEQYF. The genes are TRBV7-8 and TRBJ2-7; 11 bases fit TRBD1. The sequence runs out 3 residues before the end of the CDR3; the remainder is reconstructed from the germline J gene. V lost 5 bases, J lost 5 bases, and 8 bases stayed unmatched. Germline CDR1 SGHVS, CDR2 FQNEAQ. The CDR3 extends over 15 amino acids.

CDR3 DNA, as far as it was read: TGTGCCTGGAGTGTCCCGGGACAGGGGGCGAATGAG. Residues: CAWSVPGQGANE. The full CDR3 protein is CAWSVPGQGANEQFF. The V and J genes are TRBV30 and TRBJ2-1, with TRBD1 matching 12 bases. The read ends 3 residues early relative to the CDR3; the germline J gene fills the gap. After removal of 0 bases from V and 7 bases from J, the junction contained 4 bases not matched to a gene. Per the germline V gene, CDR1 is GTSNPN and CDR2 is SVGIG (reference sequence). The CDR3 has 15 residues.

Turning to this clone: The read is 3 residues too short to cover the CDR3 end, so that end is filled in from the germline J gene. This rearrangement joins TRBV29-1 to TRBJ2-1, with a tentative D call TRBD1 (6 bases). The CDR3 length is 12 residues. Between the trimmed V and J ends, which lost 5 bases and 3 bases, there was a span of 8 bases. CDR1 is SQVTM and CDR2 is ANQGSEA in the germline V gene. CDR3 amino acids: CSVRQDYNEQFF. The covered CDR3 bases are TGCAGCGTTCGACAGGACTACAATGAG.

The CDR3: CAISEGGLAGDTGELFF. The covered CDR3 bases are TGTGCCATCAGTGAAGGTGGACTAGCGGGAGACACCGGGGAG. The gene calls are TRBV10-3 and TRBJ2-2, with 13 bases matching TRBD2. Sequencing ends 3 residues short of the CDR3 end; the germline J gene provides the rest. The junction had 4 bases not matched to a gene; V was cut back by 3 bases and J by 3 bases. This CDR3 contains 17 residues. CDR1 is ENHRY and CDR2 is SYGVKD in the germline V gene.

In the case of this clone: The read gets to within 3 residues of the CDR3 end, and the germline J gene fills in the rest. The rearrangement links TRBV6-1 to TRBJ1-2; possible D gene TRBD1, 6 bases. CDR1 and CDR2 from the germline V gene are MNHNS and SASEGT. V lost 3 bases and J 4 bases, leaving 9 bases between the germline ends. This CDR3 is built from 13 residues. The DNA read from the CDR3 is TGTGCCAGCAGTGACATAGGGGGCTATGGC. It yields the protein CASSDIGGYG. The whole CDR3 sequence is CASSDIGGYGYTF.

On this clone itself: The read comes to an end 3 residues before the CDR3 does, leaving the germline J gene to fill in the end. The V gene is TRBV2, the J gene TRBJ2-1; 10 bases agree with TRBD2. The trim removed 2 bases at V and 8 bases at J, leaving 9 bases unmatched. Germline V gives CDR1 SNHLY, CDR2 FYNNEI. This CDR3 has 16 residues. CDR3 DNA (partial): TGTGCCAGCAGTGAACGGGCTAGCGGGAGTGGGTATGAG. Its translation is CASSERASGSGYE. The whole CDR3 protein is CASSERASGSGYEQFF.

On this clone: Read data end 3 residues before the CDR3 end; the end is taken from the germline J gene. The V gene is TRBV20-1, the J gene TRBJ2-1; D perhaps matches TRBD2 (6 bases). The CDR3 is made up of 14 amino acids. The V and J ends lost 6 bases and 1 base respectively, with 13 bases between them. Germline assignment: CDR1 DFQATT and CDR2 SNEGSKA (reference sequence). CDR3 protein: CSAGGGLSYNEQFF. The CDR3 DNA, read in part, is TGCAGTGCCGGAGGAGGGCTGTCCTACAATGAG.

On this clone: The sequence runs out 3 residues before the end of the CDR3; the remainder is reconstructed from the germline J gene. The chain recombines TRBV7-8 with TRBJ2-1, with a tentative D call TRBD2 (6 bases). The CDR3 extends over 14 amino acids. Germline V gene data show CDR1 as SGHVS and CDR2 as FQNEAQ. Trimming cost V 7 bases and J 4 bases, with 14 bases left between them. The CDR3 DNA, read in part, is TGTGCCAGCACCCGAGGTGCGGGATACAATGAG. Translation: CASTRGAGYNE. The full-length CDR3 reads as CASTRGAGYNEQFF.

As regards this clone: The read terminates 3 residues ahead of where the CDR3 ends, so the germline J gene completes it. V and J are TRBV5-1 and TRBJ2-1, with 7 bases aligning to TRBD1. Germline trimming cut 0 bases from V and 3 bases from J; bases unmatched to any gene: 6. CDR1 and CDR2 (germline): SGHRS, YFSETQ. The CDR3 runs 16 residues. Here the CDR3 reads CASSLDTGVNYNEQFF. CDR3 DNA, as far as it was read: TGCGCCAGCAGCTTGGACACAGGGGTAAACTACAATGAG.

As regards this clone: Read data end 3 residues before the CDR3 end; the end is taken from the germline J gene. V is TRBV30 and J is TRBJ2-2; 8 positions agree with TRBD1. The CDR3 is 16 amino acids. Per germline, CDR1 GTSNPN and CDR2 SVGIG (reference sequence). The junction had 11 bases not matched to a gene; V was cut back by 3 bases and J by 5 bases. CDR3 amino acids: CAWRDVTGAGTGELFF. Partial CDR3 DNA: TGTGCCTGGAGGGACGTGACAGGGGCTGGGACCGGGGAG.

Notes on this clone: From the germline J gene comes the end of the CDR3, since the read stops 3 residues before it. The chain employs TRBV19 and TRBJ1-2; TRBD1 agrees at 8 bases. The CDR3 consists of 15 residues. CDR1 and CDR2 (germline): LNHDA, SQIVND (reference sequence). J was trimmed by 0 bases and V by 1 base; bases with no gene match: 1. Partial CDR3 DNA: TGTGCCAGTAGTATAGCGACAGGGGCTAACTATGGC. Translation: CASSIATGANYG. The whole CDR3 sequence reads CASSIATGANYGYTF. Together with reference TRBV19 and TRBJ1-2, the CDR3 gives the full variable domain: DGGITQSPKYLFRKEGQNVTLSCEQNLNHDAMYWYRQDPGQGLRLIYYSQIVNDFQKGDIAEGYSVSREKKESFPLTVTSAQKNPTAFYLCASSIATGANYGYTFGSGTRLTVV.

The CDR3 bases that were read are TGCGCCAGCAGCCAATTGCGGTCCGGAGGACAAGAGACC. This translates into CASSQLRSGGQET. The whole CDR3 region reads CASSQLRSGGQETQYF. The chain combines TRBV4-1 with TRBJ2-5; a weak D match, TRBD2 (5 bases). Read sequence stops 3 residues before the CDR3 end, and the germline J gene provides the missing end. CDR1 MGHRA and CDR2 YSYEKL come from the germline V gene. Trimming took off 2 bases at V and 2 bases at J, with 15 bases between the two ends. This CDR3 is 16 amino acids long.

For this clone: The read falls 3 residues short of the CDR3 end, and the missing part is taken from the germline J gene. This chain links TRBV7-2 with TRBJ2-3, with 7 bases fitting TRBD2. CDR1 is SGHTA, CDR2 FQGNSA, per germline. The CDR3 consists of 15 residues. Trimming took 2 bases from V and 0 from J; bases not matched to a gene: 2. The sequenced part of the CDR3 DNA is TGTGCCAGCAGCTTACTAGCGGTTAGCACAGATACG. As protein: CASSLLAVSTDT. From start to end, the CDR3 is CASSLLAVSTDTQYF.

A word on this clone: Germline and junction disagree at one end, which may indicate a read error. Read data end 3 residues before the CDR3 end; the end is taken from the germline J gene. The rearrangement uses TRBV4-2 and TRBJ2-7; 9 bases agree with TRBD1. Germline V gene data show CDR1 as LGHNA and CDR2 as YNFKEQ. The CDR3 covers 13 residues. The CDR3 here is CASSQQGAYEQYF. Partial CDR3 DNA: TGCGCCAGCAGCCAACAGGGGGCGTACGAG.

About this clone: The read falls 3 residues short of the CDR3 end, and the missing part is taken from the germline J gene. The gene calls are TRBV2 and TRBJ1-5; 9 bases align to TRBD1. This CDR3 comprises 13 residues. V trimming: 7 bases; J trimming: 7 bases; junction bases outside the gene matches: 5. CDR1 is SNHLY and CDR2 is FYNNEI in the germline V gene. Here the CDR3 reads CASNRQGGQPQHF. The sequenced CDR3 bases are TGTGCCAGCAACCGACAGGGGGGGCAGCCC.

The CDR3 DNA, read in part, is TGCGCCAGCAGCCCCGGGACAGACTATGGT. Protein: CASSPGTDYG. The complete CDR3 sequence is CASSPGTDYGQYF. The chain links TRBV4-1 to TRBJ2-4; 7 bases agree with TRBD1. The sequenced fragment ends 3 residues before the CDR3 boundary, so the rest is inferred from the germline J gene. The CDR3 loop spans 13 amino acids. Germline loops: CDR1 MGHRA, CDR2 YSYEKL.